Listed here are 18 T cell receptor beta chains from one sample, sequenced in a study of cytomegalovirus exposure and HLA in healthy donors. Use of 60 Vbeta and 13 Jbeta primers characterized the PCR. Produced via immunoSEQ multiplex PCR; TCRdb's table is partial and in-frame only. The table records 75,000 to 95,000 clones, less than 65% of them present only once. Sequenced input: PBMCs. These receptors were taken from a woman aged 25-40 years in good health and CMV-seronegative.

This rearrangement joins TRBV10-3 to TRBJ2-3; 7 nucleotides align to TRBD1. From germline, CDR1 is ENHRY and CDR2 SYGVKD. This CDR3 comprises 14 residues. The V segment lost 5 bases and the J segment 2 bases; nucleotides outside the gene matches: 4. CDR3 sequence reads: CAISLGTDTDTQYF. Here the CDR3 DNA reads TGTGCCATCAGTCTAGGGACAGACACAGATACGCAGTATTTT.

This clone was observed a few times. The CDR3 loop is CASRRTGVDTIYF. CDR3 nucleotide sequence: TGTGCCAGTAGGAGGACAGGGGTTGACACCATATATTTT. The chain carries TRBV19 and TRBJ1-3, with 9 bases fitting TRBD1. Germline V gene sequence: CDR1 LNHDA, CDR2 SQIVND (reference sequence). The CDR3 totals 13 residues. J gave up 8 bases and V 6 bases, and 5 bases lay outside the gene matches.

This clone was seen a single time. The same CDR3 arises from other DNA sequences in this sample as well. This chain's CDR3 is CAWSDRGNQPQHF. DNA of the CDR3: TGTGCCTGGAGTGACAGGGGGAATCAGCCCCAGCATTTT. This sequence joins TRBV30 and TRBJ1-5; 8 nucleotides match TRBD1. The CDR3 is made up of 13 amino acids. The V and J ends lost 1 base and 4 bases, in that order; junction bases with no gene match: 0. CDR1 GTSNPN and CDR2 SVGIG come from the germline V gene (reference sequence).

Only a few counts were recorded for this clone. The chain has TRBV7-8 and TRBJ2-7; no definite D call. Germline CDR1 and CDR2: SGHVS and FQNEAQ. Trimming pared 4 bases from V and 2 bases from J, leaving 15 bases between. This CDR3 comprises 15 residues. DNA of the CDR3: TGTGCCAGCAGCTCCCGGAGACTCTCAACCTACGAGCAGTACTTC. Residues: CASSSRRLSTYEQYF.

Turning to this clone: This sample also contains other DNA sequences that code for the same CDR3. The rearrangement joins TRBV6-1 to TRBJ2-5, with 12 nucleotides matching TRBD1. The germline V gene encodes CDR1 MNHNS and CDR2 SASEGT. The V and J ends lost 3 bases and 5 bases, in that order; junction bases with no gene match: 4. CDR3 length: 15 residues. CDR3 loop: CASSDGTGGKETQYF. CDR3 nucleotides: TGTGCCAGCAGTGATGGGACAGGGGGCAAGGAGACCCAGTACTTC.

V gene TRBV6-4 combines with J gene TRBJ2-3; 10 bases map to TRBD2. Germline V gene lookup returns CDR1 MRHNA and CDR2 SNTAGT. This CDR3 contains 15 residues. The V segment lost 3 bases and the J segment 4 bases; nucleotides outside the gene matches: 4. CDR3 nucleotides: TGTGCCAGCAGTGAGCAGCGGGGGGGCGCAGATACGCAGTATTTT. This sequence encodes CASSEQRGGADTQYF.

The CDR3, as DNA: TGTGCCAGCAGCTTACAGGGCCCTAACTATGGCTACACCTTC. It translates to CASSLQGPNYGYTF. This chain connects TRBV11-1 to TRBJ1-2; possibly TRBD1 for D (5 bases). This CDR3 has 14 amino acids. Per the germline V gene, CDR1 is SGHAT and CDR2 is FQDESV (reference sequence). V lost 2 bases to trimming and J lost 0 bases, with 7 bases between them.

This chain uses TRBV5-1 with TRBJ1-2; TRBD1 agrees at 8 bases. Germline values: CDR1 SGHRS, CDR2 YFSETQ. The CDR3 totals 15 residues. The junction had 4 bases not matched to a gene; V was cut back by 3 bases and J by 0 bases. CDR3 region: CASSYGQGPNYGYTF. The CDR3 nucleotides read TGCGCCAGCAGCTACGGACAGGGCCCTAACTATGGCTACACCTTC.

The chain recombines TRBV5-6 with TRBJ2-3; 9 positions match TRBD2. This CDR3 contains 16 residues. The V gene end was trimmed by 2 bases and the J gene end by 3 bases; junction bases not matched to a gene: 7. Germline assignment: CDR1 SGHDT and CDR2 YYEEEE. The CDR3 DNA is TGTGCCAGCAGCTTCCTTGGCGGGGGGGCGACAGATACGCAGTATTTT. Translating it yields CASSFLGGGATDTQYF.

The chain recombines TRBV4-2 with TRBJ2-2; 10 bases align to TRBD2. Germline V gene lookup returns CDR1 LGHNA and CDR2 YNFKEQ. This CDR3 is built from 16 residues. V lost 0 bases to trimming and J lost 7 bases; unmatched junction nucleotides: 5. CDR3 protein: CASSQDPSGRVGELFF. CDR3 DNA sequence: TGTGCCAGCAGCCAAGATCCTAGCGGGAGAGTCGGGGAGCTGTTTTTT.

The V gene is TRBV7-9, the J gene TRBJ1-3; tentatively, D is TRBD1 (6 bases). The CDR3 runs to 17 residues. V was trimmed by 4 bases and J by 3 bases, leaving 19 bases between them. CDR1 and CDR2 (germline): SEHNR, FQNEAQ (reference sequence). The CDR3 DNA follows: TGTGCCAGCAGCTCCCGAGACAGGTCCGACGGTGGAAACACCATATATTTT. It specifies CASSSRDRSDGGNTIYF.

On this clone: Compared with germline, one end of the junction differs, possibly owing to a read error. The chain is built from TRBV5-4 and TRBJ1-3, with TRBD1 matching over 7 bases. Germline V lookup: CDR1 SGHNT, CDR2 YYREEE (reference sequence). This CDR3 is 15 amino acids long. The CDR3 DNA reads TGTGCCAGCAGCTTAGGACAGGCGACTGGAAGCACCATATATTTT. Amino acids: CASSLGQATGSTIYF. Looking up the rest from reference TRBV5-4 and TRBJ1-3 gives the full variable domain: ETGVTQSPTHLIKTRGQQVTLRCSSQSGHNTVSWYQQALGQGPQFIFQYYREEENGRGNFPPRFSGLQFPNYSSELNVNALELDDSALYLCASSLGQATGSTIYFGEGSWLTVV.

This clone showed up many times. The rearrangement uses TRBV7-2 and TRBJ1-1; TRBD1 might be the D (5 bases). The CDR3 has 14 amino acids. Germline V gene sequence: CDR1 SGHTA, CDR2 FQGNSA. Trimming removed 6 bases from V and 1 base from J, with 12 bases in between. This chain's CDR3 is CASRQQTGNTEAFF. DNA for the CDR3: TGTGCCAGCAGACAACAAACAGGGAACACTGAAGCTTTCTTT.

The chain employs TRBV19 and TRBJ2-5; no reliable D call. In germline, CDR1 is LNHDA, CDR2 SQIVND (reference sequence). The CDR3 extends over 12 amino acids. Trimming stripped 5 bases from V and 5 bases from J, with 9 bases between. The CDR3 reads CASSSNAETQYF. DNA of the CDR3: TGTGCCAGTAGTTCGAATGCGGAGACCCAGTACTTC. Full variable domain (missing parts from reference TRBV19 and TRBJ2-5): DGGITQSPKYLFRKEGQNVTLSCEQNLNHDAMYWYRQDPGQGLRLIYYSQIVNDFQKGDIAEGYSVSREKKESFPLTVTSAQKNPTAFYLCASSSNAETQYFGPGTRLLVL.

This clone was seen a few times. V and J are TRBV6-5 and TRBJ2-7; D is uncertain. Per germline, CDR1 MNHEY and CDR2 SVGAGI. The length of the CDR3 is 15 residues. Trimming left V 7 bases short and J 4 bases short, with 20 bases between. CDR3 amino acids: CASTKRFTETYEQYF. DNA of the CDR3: TGTGCCAGCACCAAGAGATTCACCGAGACTTACGAGCAGTACTTC.

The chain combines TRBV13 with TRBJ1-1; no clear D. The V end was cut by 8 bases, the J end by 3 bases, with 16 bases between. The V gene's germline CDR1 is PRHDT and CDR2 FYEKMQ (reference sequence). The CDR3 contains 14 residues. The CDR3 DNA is TGTGCCAGCTTCCGACGGGATAGGGACACTGAAGCTTTCTTT. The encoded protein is CASFRRDRDTEAFF. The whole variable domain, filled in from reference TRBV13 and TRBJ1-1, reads AAGVIQSPRHLIKEKRETATLKCYPIPRHDTVYWYQQGPGQDPQFLISFYEKMQSDKGSIPDRFSAQQFSDYHSELNMSSLELGDSALYFCASFRRDRDTEAFFGQGTRLTVV.

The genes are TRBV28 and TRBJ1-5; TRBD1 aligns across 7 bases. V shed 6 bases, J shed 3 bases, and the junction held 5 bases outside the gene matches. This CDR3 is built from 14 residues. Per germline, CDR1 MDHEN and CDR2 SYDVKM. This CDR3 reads CASRWDSVNQPQHF. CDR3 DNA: TGTGCCAGCAGGTGGGACAGCGTCAATCAGCCCCAGCATTTT.

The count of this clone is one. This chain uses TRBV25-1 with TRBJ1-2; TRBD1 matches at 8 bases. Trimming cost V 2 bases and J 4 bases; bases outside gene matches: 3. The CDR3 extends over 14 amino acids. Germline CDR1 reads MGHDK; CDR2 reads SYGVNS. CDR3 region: CASSEPDRVYGYTF. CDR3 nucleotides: TGTGCCAGCAGTGAACCGGACAGGGTCTATGGCTACACCTTC.